This T cell receptor beta chain was captured in a study of blood T cell repertoires in COVID-19. Here immunoSEQ multiplex PCR was the method, and the copy in TCRdb shows in-frame clones only, minus some. The table lists roughly 300,000 clones, less than 90% of them singletons. The V end was cut by 4 bases, the J end by 5 bases, with 8 bases between. Looked up from germline, CDR1 is WSHSY and CDR2 is SAAADI. This CDR3 region has 13 residues. The sequenced sample consisted of peripheral blood. This TCR was sampled from a woman in her thirties with COVID-19, enrolled during active disease. The chain employs TRBV10-2 and TRBJ2-2; D gene uncertain. The CDR3 bases are TGCGCCAGCAGTGGTTGGCTTACCGGGGAGCTGTTTTTT. Translating gives CASSGWLTGELFF.